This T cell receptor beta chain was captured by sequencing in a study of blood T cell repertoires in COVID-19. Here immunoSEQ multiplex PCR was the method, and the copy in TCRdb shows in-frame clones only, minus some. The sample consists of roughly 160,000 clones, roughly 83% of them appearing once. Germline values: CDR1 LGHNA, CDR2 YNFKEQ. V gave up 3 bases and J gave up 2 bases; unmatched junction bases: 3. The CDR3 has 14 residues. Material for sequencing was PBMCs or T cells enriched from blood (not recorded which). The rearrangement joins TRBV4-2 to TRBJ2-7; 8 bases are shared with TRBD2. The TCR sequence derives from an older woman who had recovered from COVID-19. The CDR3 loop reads CASSHERGTYEQYF. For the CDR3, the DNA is TGTGCCAGCAGCCATGAGCGGGGGACCTACGAGCAGTACTTC.